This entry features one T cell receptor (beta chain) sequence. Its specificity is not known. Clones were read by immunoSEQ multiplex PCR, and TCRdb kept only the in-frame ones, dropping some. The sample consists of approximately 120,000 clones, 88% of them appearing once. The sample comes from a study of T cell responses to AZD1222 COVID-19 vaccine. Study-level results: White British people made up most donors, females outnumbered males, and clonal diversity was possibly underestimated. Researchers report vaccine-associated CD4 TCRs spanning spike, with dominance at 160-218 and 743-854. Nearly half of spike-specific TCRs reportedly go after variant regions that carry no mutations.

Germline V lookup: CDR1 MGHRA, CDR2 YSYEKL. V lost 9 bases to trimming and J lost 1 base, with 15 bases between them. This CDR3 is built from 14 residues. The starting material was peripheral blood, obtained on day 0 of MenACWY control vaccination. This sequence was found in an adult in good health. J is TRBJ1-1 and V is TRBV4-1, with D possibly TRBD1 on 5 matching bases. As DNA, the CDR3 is TGCGCCAGTAGACCAGGGTATGAGAACACTGAAGCTTTCTTT. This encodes CASRPGYENTEAFF.